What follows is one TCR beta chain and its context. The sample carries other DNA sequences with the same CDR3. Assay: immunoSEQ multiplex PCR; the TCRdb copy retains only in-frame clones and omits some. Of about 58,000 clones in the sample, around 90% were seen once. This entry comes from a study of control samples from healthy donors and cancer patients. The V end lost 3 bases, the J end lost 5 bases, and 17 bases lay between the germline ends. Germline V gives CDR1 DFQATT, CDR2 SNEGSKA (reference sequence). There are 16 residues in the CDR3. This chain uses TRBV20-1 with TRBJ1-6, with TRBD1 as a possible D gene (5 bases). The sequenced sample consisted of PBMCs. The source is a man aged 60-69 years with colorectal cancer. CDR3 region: CSASLTGVRDNSPLHF. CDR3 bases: TGCAGTGCTAGTTTAACGGGGGTCCGAGATAATTCACCCCTCCACTTT.